What follows are 2 T cell receptor beta chains derived from one specimen sequenced in a study of blood T cells in healthy people across ages. Next came a second PCR, run for about 7 to 12 cycles, which used a sample-barcoded 5' primer along with a J-beta primer mix. TCRdb redid the calling of the 5' RACE reads with MiXCR, one entry per CDR3 protein. This table has about 750,000 distinct CDR3 sequences, 50% to 65% appearing once. The sequencing sample was made of blood. The receptor source for this set is a man older than 75 in good health.

This clonotype occurred a few times. The V call is TRBV7-2, the J call TRBJ2-3; 12 bases agree with TRBD1. The CDR3 contains 17 residues. V trimming: 0 bases; J trimming: 6 bases; junction bases outside the gene matches: 7. Germline V lookup: CDR1 SGHTA, CDR2 FQGNSA. The CDR3 nucleotides read TGTGCCAGCAGCTTAGCGGGGGGGACAGGGGGCGTCGATACGCAGTATTTT. Protein product: CASSLAGGTGGVDTQYF.

This clonotype was seen a handful of times. Mismatch with germline at one junction end may stem from a read error. The V call is TRBV7-9, the J call TRBJ2-3; 12 bases line up with TRBD2. From germline, CDR1 is SEHNR and CDR2 FQNEAQ (reference sequence). The CDR3 is made up of 16 amino acids. CDR3 bases: TGCGCCAGCAGCACCGGACTAGCGGGAAGCACAGATACGCAGTATTTT. Residues: CASSTGLAGSTDTQYF.